Described below is a single T cell receptor beta chain sequence and its context. Time point here: baseline pretreatment blood. Specified treatment: 15 Gy SBRT to primary tumor, nephrectomy 4 weeks later. This specimen comes from a study of radiation and T cells in renal cell carcinoma. V shed 0 bases and J 5 bases; nucleotides not matched to a gene: 1. In germline, CDR1 is SQVTM, CDR2 ANQGSEA. The CDR3 is 13 amino acids. The data were produced by immunoSEQ multiplex PCR, yet TCRdb's version contains in-frame clones alone and is incomplete. The profile shows 140,000 or so clones, about 88% of them singletons.

Specimen: blood, collected from a patient whose treatment included radiotherapy and nephrectomy. V is TRBV29-1 and J is TRBJ2-5; 9 bases line up with TRBD1. The clonotype was recovered from a woman in her forties or fifties with renal cell carcinoma. In DNA form, the CDR3 reads TGCAGCGTTGAAGAAGGGACAGGGGAGACCCAGTACTTC. Translated, it gives CSVEEGTGETQYF.